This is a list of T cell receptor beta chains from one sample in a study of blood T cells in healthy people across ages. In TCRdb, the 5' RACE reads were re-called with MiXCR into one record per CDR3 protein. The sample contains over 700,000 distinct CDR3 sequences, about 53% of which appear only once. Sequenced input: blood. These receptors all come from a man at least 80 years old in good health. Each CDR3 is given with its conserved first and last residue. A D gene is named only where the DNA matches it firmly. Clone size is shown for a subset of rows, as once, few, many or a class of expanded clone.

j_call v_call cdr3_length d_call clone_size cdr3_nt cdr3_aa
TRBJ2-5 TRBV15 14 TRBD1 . TGTGCCACCAGCAAGACAGGGGGCGAGGAGACCCAGTACTTC CATSKTGGEETQYF
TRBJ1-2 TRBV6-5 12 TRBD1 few TGTGCCAGCACCCAGGGGGCGACGGGCTACACCTTC CASTQGATGYTF
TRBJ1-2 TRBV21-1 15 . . TGTGCCAGCAGCAAAGTTAGGGCAGGGACCTATGGCTACACCTTC CASSKVRAGTYGYTF
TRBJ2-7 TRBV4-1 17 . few TGCGCCAGCAGCCAATTTTATCTTGCGGGCTTCCCCTACGAGCAGTACTTC CASSQFYLAGFPYEQYF
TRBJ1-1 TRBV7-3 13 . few TGTGCCAGCAGCCCCCGTACCGACACTGAAGCTTTCTTT CASSPRTDTEAFF
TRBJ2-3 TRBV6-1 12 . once TGTGCCAGCAGTGCCCGGGAAGATACGCAGTATTTT CASSAREDTQYF
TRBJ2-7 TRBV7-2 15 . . TGTGCCAGCAGCTTACTTGTGAGCGCGGCCTACGAGCAGTACTTC CASSLLVSAAYEQYF
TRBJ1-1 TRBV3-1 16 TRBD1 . TGTGCCAGCAGCCGCCGGGACAGGATAAGAGGCACTGAAGCTTTCTTT CASSRRDRIRGTEAFF
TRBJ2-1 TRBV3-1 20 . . TGTGCCAGCAGCCAAGATATCGGTCTTGAGGCGGGCTCTTCCTACAATGAGCAGTTCTTC CASSQDIGLEAGSSYNEQFF
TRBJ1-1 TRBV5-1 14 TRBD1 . TGCGCCAGCAGCTTGGATGGACAGGGGGCTGAAGCTTTCTTT CASSLDGQGAEAFF
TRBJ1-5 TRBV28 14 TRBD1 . TGTGCCAGCAGACCTACCGGGACAGGTTGTCGGTGGCATTTT CASRPTGTGCRWHF
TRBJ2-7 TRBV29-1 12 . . TGCAGCGGTAGTGGTCGCATAGACGAGCAGTACTTC CSGSGRIDEQYF
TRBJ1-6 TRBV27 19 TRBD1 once TGTGCCAGCAGTTTATCGGGAGGGACAGCGAGCTCCTATAATTCACCCCTCCACTTT CASSLSGGTASSYNSPLHF
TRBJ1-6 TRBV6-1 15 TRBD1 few TGTGCCAGCAGTGACCAGGGACAGAATAATTCACCCCTCCACTTT CASSDQGQNNSPLHF
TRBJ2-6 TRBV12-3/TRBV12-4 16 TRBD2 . TGTGCCAGCGGCTCTGGGGGGGGCTCTGGGGCCAACGTCCTGACTTTC CASGSGGGSGANVLTF
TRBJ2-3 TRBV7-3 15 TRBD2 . TGTGCCAGCAGCACGCCGCGGGAGGGCACAGATACGCAGTATTTT CASSTPREGTDTQYF
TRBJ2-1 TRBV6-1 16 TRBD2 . TGTGCCAGCAGTGAAGTAGCGGGTCCTTGGTACAATGAGCAGTTCTTC CASSEVAGPWYNEQFF
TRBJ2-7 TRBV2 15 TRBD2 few TGTGCCAGCAGACTCAGGACTAGCGAATCCTACGAGCAGTACTTC CASRLRTSESYEQYF
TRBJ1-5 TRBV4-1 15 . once TGCGCCAGCAGCCAAGGAGGGAGATGGGATCAGCCCCAGCATTTT CASSQGGRWDQPQHF
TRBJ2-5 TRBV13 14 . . TGTGCCAGCAGCTTAGGACTAGTGAGGGTGACCCAGTACTTC CASSLGLVRVTQYF
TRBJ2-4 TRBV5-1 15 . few TGCGCCAGCACCGTGGGGGTGGGAACCAAAAACATTCAGTACTTC CASTVGVGTKNIQYF
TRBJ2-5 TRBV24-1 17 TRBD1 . TGTGCCACCAGTGATTTGGGTAGGGGGCGCTTCCAAGAGACCCAGTACTTC CATSDLGRGRFQETQYF
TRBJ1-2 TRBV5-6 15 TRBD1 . TGTGCCAGCAGCTTACGGACAGGAATTCGCTATGGCTACACCTTC CASSLRTGIRYGYTF
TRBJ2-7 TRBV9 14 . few TGTGCCAGCAGCGTAGCTGACGGAACCTACGAGCAGTACTTC CASSVADGTYEQYF
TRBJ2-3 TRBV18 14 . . TGTGCCAGCTCACCCTCGACAGACGAGGATACGCAGTATTTT CASSPSTDEDTQYF
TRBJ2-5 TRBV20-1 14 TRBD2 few TGCAGTGCTTCTAGCGGGAGGCTGCTAGAGACCCAGTACTTC CSASSGRLLETQYF
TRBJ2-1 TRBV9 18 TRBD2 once TGTGCCAGCAGCGTAGACGGTAGCGGGCCCCCGACGTACGATGAGCAGTTCTTC CASSVDGSGPPTYDEQFF
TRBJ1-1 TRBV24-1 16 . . TGTGCCACCAGTTTGCAGGGGCTTTATTTGGACACTGAAGCTTTCTTT CATSLQGLYLDTEAFF
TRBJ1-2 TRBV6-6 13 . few TGTGCCAGCAGTCCGCCCTTACGGGAGGGCTACACCTTC CASSPPLREGYTF
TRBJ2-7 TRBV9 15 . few TGTGCCAGCAGCGTAGGACGGACCAGCTCCTACGAGCAGTACTTC CASSVGRTSSYEQYF
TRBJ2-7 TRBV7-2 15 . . TGTGCCAGCAGCTTAGAGGTGGGAGGCATCTACGAGCAGTACTTC CASSLEVGGIYEQYF
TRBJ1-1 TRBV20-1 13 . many TGCAGTGCTAGACTTCGGCTGAACACTGAAGCTTTCTTT CSARLRLNTEAFF
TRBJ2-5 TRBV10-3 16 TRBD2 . TGTGCCATCAGTGGGCCGCTAGCGGGACGGTCCGATGAGCAGTACTTC CAISGPLAGRSDEQYF
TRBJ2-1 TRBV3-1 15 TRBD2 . TGTGCCAGCAGCCAAGATACTAGCGGCCGGAATGAGCAGTTCTTC CASSQDTSGRNEQFF
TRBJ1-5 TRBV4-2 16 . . TGTGCCAGCAGCCCCAGGGCAGGCTATAGCAATCAGCCCCAGCATTTT CASSPRAGYSNQPQHF
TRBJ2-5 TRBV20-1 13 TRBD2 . TGCAGTGCTGCGAGCGGGAGTCTCGAGACCCAGTACTTC CSAASGSLETQYF
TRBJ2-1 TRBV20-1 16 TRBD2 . TGCAGTGCTAGAGGGCTTGGAAGCGGGAGGGTCAATGAGCAGTTCTTC CSARGLGSGRVNEQFF
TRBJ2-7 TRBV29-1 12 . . TGCAGCGTTGAAGTAGGTACCTACGAGCAGTACTTC CSVEVGTYEQYF
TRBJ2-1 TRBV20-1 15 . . TGCAGTGCTAGAGATCTAGTGACAGACTACAATGAGCAGTTCTTC CSARDLVTDYNEQFF
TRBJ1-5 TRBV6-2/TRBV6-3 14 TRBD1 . TGTGCCAGCAGTTTTCCGGGACAGGGCCAGCCCCAGCATTTT CASSFPGQGQPQHF
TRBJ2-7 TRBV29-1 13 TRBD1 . TGCAGCGCCCGGACAGGGGGCACCTACGAGCAGTACTTC CSARTGGTYEQYF
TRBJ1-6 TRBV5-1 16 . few TGCGCCAGCAGCTTGGGACAGTCGGCTGGTAATTCACCCCTCCACTTT CASSLGQSAGNSPLHF
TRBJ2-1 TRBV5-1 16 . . TGCGCCAGCAGCTCTGGACTGGGTGGCTCCTACAATGAGCAGTTCTTC CASSSGLGGSYNEQFF
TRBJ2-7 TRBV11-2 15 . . TGTGCCAGCAGCATTAGCGCGGCACCCTCCTACGAGCAGTACTTC CASSISAAPSYEQYF
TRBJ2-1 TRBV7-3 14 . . TGTGCCAGCAGCTTGGGAGCCCTGGGGAATGAGCGGTTCTTC CASSLGALGNERFF
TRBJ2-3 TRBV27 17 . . TGTGCCAGCAGTTTACTCGCGGTGTCAGCGAGAGGGGATACGCAGTATTTT CASSLLAVSARGDTQYF
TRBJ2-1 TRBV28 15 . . TGTGCCAGCGGAATGAGCGGACCCACCCCCAATGAGCAGTTCTTC CASGMSGPTPNEQFF
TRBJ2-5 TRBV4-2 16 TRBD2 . TGTGCCAGCAGCCAAGTGGCCCTAGCGGGACAAGAGACCCAGTACTTC CASSQVALAGQETQYF
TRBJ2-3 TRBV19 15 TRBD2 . TGTGCCAGTAGTATGACTAGCGGGCACACAGATACGCAGTATTTT CASSMTSGHTDTQYF
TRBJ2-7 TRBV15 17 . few TGTGCCACCAGCGAGCTAGTAGGTGGGGATGGCTTATTCGAGCAGTACTTC CATSELVGGDGLFEQYF
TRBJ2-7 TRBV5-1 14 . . TGCACCAGCAGACCCAACCCCCAGGGGAACGAGCAGTACTTC CTSRPNPQGNEQYF
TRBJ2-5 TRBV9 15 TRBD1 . TGTGCCAGCAGCTATTTGGACAGGGAAAGGGAGACCCAGTACTTC CASSYLDRERETQYF
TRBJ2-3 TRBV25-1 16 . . TGTGCCAGCAGTGGCCCGACAGGGACTAGCACAGATACGCAGTATTTT CASSGPTGTSTDTQYF
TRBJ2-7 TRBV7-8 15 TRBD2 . TGTGCCAGCAGCTGGGCGGGAGGTAGTTCCTACGAGCAGTACTTC CASSWAGGSSYEQYF
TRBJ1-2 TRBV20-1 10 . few TGCAGTGCAAGGAGGGACAACTACACCTTC CSARRDNYTF
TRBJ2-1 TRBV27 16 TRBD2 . TGTGCCAGCAGCAGAACTAGCGACTTGTCCTACAATGAGCAGTTCTTC CASSRTSDLSYNEQFF
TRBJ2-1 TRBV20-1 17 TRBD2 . TGCAGTGCTAGAGATACCCGACTAGCGGGGAACTACAATGAGCAGTTCTTC CSARDTRLAGNYNEQFF
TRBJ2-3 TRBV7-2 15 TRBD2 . TGTGCCAGCAGCTTACGGGCAGCGGGAGAAGATACGCAGTATTTT CASSLRAAGEDTQYF
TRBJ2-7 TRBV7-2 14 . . TGTGCCAGCAGCGTAGATCCGGCTTCCTACGAGCAGTACTTC CASSVDPASYEQYF